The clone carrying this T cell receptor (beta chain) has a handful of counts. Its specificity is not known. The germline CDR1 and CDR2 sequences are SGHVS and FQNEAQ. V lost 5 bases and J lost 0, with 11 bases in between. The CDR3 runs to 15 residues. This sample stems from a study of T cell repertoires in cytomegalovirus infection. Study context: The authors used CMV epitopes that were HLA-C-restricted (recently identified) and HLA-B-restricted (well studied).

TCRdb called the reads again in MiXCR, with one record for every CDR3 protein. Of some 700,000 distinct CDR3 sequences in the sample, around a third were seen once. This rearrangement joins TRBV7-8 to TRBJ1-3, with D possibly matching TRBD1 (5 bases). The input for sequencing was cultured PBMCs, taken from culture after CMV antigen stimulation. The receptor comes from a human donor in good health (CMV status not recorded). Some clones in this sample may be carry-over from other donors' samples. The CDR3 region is CASSPGPNSGNTIYF. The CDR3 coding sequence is TGTGCCAGCAGCCCGGGACCGAACTCTGGAAACACCATATATTTT. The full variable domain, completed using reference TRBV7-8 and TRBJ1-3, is GAGVSQSPRYKVAKRGQDVALRCDPISGHVSLFWYQQALGQGPEFLTYFQNEAQLDKSGLPSDRFFAERPEGSVSTLKIQRTQQEDSAVYLCASSPGPNSGNTIYFGEGSWLTVV.